Each of the 20 T cell receptor beta chains below was sequenced from the same sample in a study of T cells after posttransplantation cyclophosphamide. The method was immunoSEQ multiplex PCR; TCRdb's version includes in-frame clones alone and lacks a portion of them. The sample includes tens of thousands of clones, roughly 93% seen only once; the top ten take approximately 2.7%. The sample was PBMCs. These receptors were taken from a woman aged 25 to 39 in good health and a related stem cell transplant donor.

The gene calls are TRBV7-2 and TRBJ2-2, with D maybe TRBD2 (5 bases). Trimming removed 5 bases at V and 8 bases at J, with 12 bases between. The CDR3 length is 13 residues. From germline, CDR1 is SGHTA and CDR2 FQGNSA. CDR3 amino acids: CASSPGVKGELFF. CDR3 nucleotides: TGTGCCAGCAGCCCCGGGGTCAAGGGGGAGCTGTTTTTT.

V and J are TRBV6-1 and TRBJ2-7; D ambiguous. This CDR3 spans 12 amino acids. The germline gives CDR1 MNHNS, CDR2 SASEGT. The germline V and J ends were trimmed by 5 bases and 3 bases, with 8 bases remaining between them. CDR3 amino acids: CASSMAIYEQYF. As DNA, the CDR3 is TGTGCCAGCAGTATGGCAATCTACGAGCAGTACTTC.

The chain uses TRBV10-1 and TRBJ1-1; D might be TRBD1 (6 bases). This CDR3 region has 15 residues. The V and J ends lost 8 bases and 4 bases respectively, with 20 bases between them. CDR1 and CDR2 from the germline V gene are WNHNN and SYGVQD (reference sequence). The CDR3 DNA follows: TGCGCCAGCCCTCTCACAGGGACGGGATTCACTGAAGCTTTCTTT. Translating it yields CASPLTGTGFTEAFF.

V gene TRBV30 combines with J gene TRBJ2-7; D tentatively reads TRBD1 or TRBD2 (6 bases each). The V gene's germline CDR1 is GTSNPN and CDR2 SVGIG (reference sequence). This CDR3 has 12 amino acids. Between the trimmed V and J ends, which lost 3 bases and 5 bases, there was a span of 11 bases. CDR3 sequence reads: CAWRGGADEQYF. For the CDR3, the DNA is TGTGCCTGGAGGGGGGGCGCCGACGAGCAGTACTTC.

The chain joins TRBV5-6 to TRBJ2-5; D is possibly TRBD1 (5 bases). The CDR3 totals 16 residues. The V end lost 2 bases, the J end lost 3 bases, and 17 bases lay between the germline ends. Per the germline V gene, CDR1 is SGHDT and CDR2 is YYEEEE. The CDR3 spells CASSLIIWGKKETQYF. CDR3 coding DNA: TGTGCCAGCAGCTTAATTATCTGGGGCAAGAAAGAGACCCAGTACTTC.

This chain joins TRBV27 and TRBJ1-2; D possibly corresponds to TRBD1 (5 bases). CDR3 length: 14 residues. V was pared by 8 bases and J by 8 bases, with 21 bases between. Looked up from germline, CDR1 is MNHEY and CDR2 is SMNVEV (reference sequence). CDR3 sequence (DNA): TGTGCCAGCGGCTCTTACCGGGACGACGGAGGCTACACCTTC. Its translation is CASGSYRDDGGYTF.

The count of this clone is one. CDR3 bases: TGTGCCAGCTCGCCTTTGGAGTTCTCCTACAATGAGCAGTTCTTC. Translation: CASSPLEFSYNEQFF. The chain carries TRBV19 and TRBJ2-1; D gene unclear. The CDR3 extends over 15 amino acids. The V gene lost 9 bases and the J gene lost 0 bases, with 15 bases spanning the gap. Germline values: CDR1 LNHDA, CDR2 SQIVND (reference sequence).

The gene calls are TRBV2 and TRBJ1-5; TRBD1 might be the D (5 bases). Looked up from germline, CDR1 is SNHLY and CDR2 is FYNNEI. V lost 3 bases, J lost 8 bases, and 8 bases lay in between. The CDR3 loop spans 12 amino acids. As DNA, the CDR3 is TGTGCCAGCAGTGATACGGGGGAGCCCCAGCATTTT. This sequence encodes CASSDTGEPQHF.

V is TRBV28 and J is TRBJ1-5; D is unclear. V shed 2 bases and J shed 2 bases, with 7 bases lying between them. Germline loops: CDR1 MDHEN, CDR2 SYDVKM. The CDR3 has 14 residues. CDR3 coding DNA: TGTGCCAGCAGTTTACGGGGAGGCAATCAGCCCCAGCATTTT. Its protein product is CASSLRGGNQPQHF.

The chain employs TRBV27 and TRBJ2-1; 7 bases are a match to TRBD2. Germline V lookup: CDR1 MNHEY, CDR2 SMNVEV (reference sequence). The CDR3 is 15 residues long. V trimming: 5 bases; J trimming: 0 bases; junction bases outside the gene matches: 4. DNA for the CDR3: TGTGCCAGCAGTAGGCAGCGGGGCTCCTACAATGAGCAGTTCTTC. Protein: CASSRQRGSYNEQFF.

The chain carries TRBV23-1 and TRBJ2-1; D gene uncertain. TRBV23-1 is flagged as an ORF with uncertain function. The length of the CDR3 is 13 residues. The germline V and J ends were trimmed by 4 bases and 2 bases, with 6 bases remaining between them. The CDR3 loop reads CASSLGTYNEQFF. CDR3 nucleotide sequence: TGCGCCAGCAGTCTTGGGACCTACAATGAGCAGTTCTTC.

The V gene is TRBV7-6, the J gene TRBJ2-3; D might be TRBD1 (6 bases). CDR3 length equals 13 residues. The germline CDR1 and CDR2 sequences are SGHVS and FNYEAQ. Trimming took off 1 base at V and 5 bases at J, with 7 bases between the two ends. The CDR3 reads CASSLDRVDTQYF. CDR3 bases: TGTGCCAGCAGCTTAGACAGGGTAGATACGCAGTATTTT.

CDR3 nucleotide sequence: TGCGCCAGCAGCTTCTCAGGGGTTCGGGAAGAGACCCAGTACTTC. Encoded protein: CASSFSGVREETQYF. The chain combines TRBV5-1 with TRBJ2-5, with D possibly matching TRBD1 (6 bases). The CDR3 runs to 15 residues. The V and J ends lost 2 bases and 3 bases respectively, with 14 bases between them. From germline, CDR1 is SGHRS and CDR2 YFSETQ.

J is TRBJ2-3 and V is TRBV6-1; a weak D match, TRBD1 (7 bases). V was trimmed by 8 bases and J by 4 bases, leaving 19 bases between them. The CDR3 is 15 residues long. Germline CDR1 and CDR2: MNHNS and SASEGT. The CDR3 DNA sequence: TGTGCCAGCGGGGGGATGACAGGGAGAGCAGATACGCAGTATTTT. Translating it yields CASGGMTGRADTQYF.

The V and J genes are TRBV7-2 and TRBJ1-1; 7 positions agree with TRBD1. The CDR3 length is 14 residues. Trimming removed 4 bases from V and 4 bases from J; junction bases left unmatched: 6. Germline V gene sequence: CDR1 SGHTA, CDR2 FQGNSA. The CDR3 loop is CASSSDRVRTEAFF. In nucleotides, the CDR3 is TGTGCCAGCAGCTCCGACAGGGTGCGCACTGAAGCTTTCTTT.

The rearrangement links TRBV11-2 to TRBJ2-2; D is unresolved. Trimming stripped 5 bases from V and 6 bases from J, with 7 bases between. CDR3 size: 12 residues. The germline gives CDR1 SGHAT, CDR2 FQNNGV. The CDR3 DNA reads as TGTGCCAGCAGCGAATACGCCGGGGAGCTGTTTTTT. It is translated as CASSEYAGELFF.

The rearrangement uses TRBV19 and TRBJ2-3; 9 bases align to TRBD2. The CDR3 runs 12 residues. CDR1 is LNHDA, CDR2 SQIVND, per germline (reference sequence). The junction had 6 bases not matched to a gene; V was cut back by 6 bases and J by 11 bases. For the CDR3, the DNA is TGTGCCAGTAGGACGAGCGGGGGGCGGCAGTATTTT. Its translation is CASRTSGGRQYF.

The J gene is TRBJ1-3, the V gene TRBV11-2, with 7 bases lining up with TRBD1. CDR3 length equals 18 residues. Trimming cost V 5 bases and J 4 bases; bases outside gene matches: 17. CDR1 and CDR2 from the germline V gene are SGHAT and FQNNGV. In DNA form, the CDR3 reads TGTGCCAGCAGCCCCAGACAGGGAGTGAGTTCGAGAGGAAACACCATATATTTT. It is translated as CASSPRQGVSSRGNTIYF. The full variable domain, rest sourced from reference TRBV11-2 and TRBJ1-3, is EAGVAQSPRYKIIEKRQSVAFWCNPISGHATLYWYQQILGQGPKLLIQFQNNGVVDDSQLPKDRFSAERLKGVDSTLKIQPAKLEDSAVYLCASSPRQGVSSRGNTIYFGEGSWLTVV.

The V gene is TRBV10-3, the J gene TRBJ1-5; D remains unclear. Trimming removed 2 bases from V and 4 bases from J, with 9 bases in between. The CDR3 spans 14 residues. Germline lookup yields CDR1 ENHRY and CDR2 SYGVKD. The CDR3 DNA sequence: TGTGCCATCAGTGAGGGTCAGGTTAATCAGCCCCAGCATTTT. It yields the protein CAISEGQVNQPQHF.

The V gene is TRBV5-8, the J gene TRBJ2-3; 8 positions match TRBD2. Germline V gives CDR1 SGHTS, CDR2 YDEGEE. The V gene end was trimmed by 1 base and the J gene end by 2 bases; junction bases not matched to a gene: 9. CDR3 size: 17 residues. The CDR3 region has the DNA TGTGCCAGCAGCTTGAATCCGGGGCGGGGGGTCACAGATACGCAGTATTTT. The encoded protein is CASSLNPGRGVTDTQYF.